Listed below are T cell receptor beta chains from one sample, sequenced in a study of CD8+CD57+ T cells in acquired aplastic anemia. TCRdb ran MiXCR on the reads and lists one entry per CDR3 protein. The repertoire holds 260,000 or so distinct CDR3 sequences, with roughly 82% as singletons. Sequenced sample: sorted CD4+, CD8+, or CD8+CD57+ T cells (not recorded which) from PBMCs. These receptors originate from a human donor with aplastic anemia. Each CDR3 is given with its conserved first and last residue. A D gene is named only where the DNA matches it firmly. Part of the rows lack a size; the others show once, few, many or a class for expanded clones.

>TRBJ2-7|TRBV15|TRBD2|-
CATSRESGGSYEQYF
TGTGCCACCAGCAGAGAGAGCGGGGGCTCCTACGAGCAGTACTTC
>TRBJ2-5|TRBV7-9|-|-
CASSQVPTESVETQYF
TGTGCCAGCAGCCAAGTACCAACGGAGTCAGTAGAGACCCAGTACTTC
>TRBJ1-1|TRBV7-8|-|-
CASGLALTGDTEAFF
TGTGCCAGCGGCTTAGCGCTGACTGGGGACACTGAAGCTTTCTTT
>TRBJ2-1|TRBV7-9|-|-
CASSLNSGFEQFF
TGTGCCAGCAGCCTGAATTCAGGTTTTGAGCAGTTCTTC
>TRBJ1-1|TRBV7-2|TRBD1|few
CASSLTGGADYDYFF
TGTGCCAGCAGCTTGACAGGGGGCGCCGACTATGACTATTTCTTT
>TRBJ2-7|TRBV20-1|TRBD1|few
CSAPRQGAYEQYF
TGCAGTGCCCCTCGCCAGGGGGCCTACGAGCAGTACTTC
>TRBJ1-5|TRBV4-1|-|-
CASSRQGGNQQPQHF
TGTGCCAGCAGCCGCCAGGGTGGTAATCAACAGCCCCAGCATTTT
>TRBJ2-4|TRBV5-6|-|-
CASRLAVNIQYF
TGTGCCAGCAGATTAGCAGTGAACATTCAGTACTTC
>TRBJ1-1|TRBV9|-|-
CASSGGDSRDKKPEAFF
TGTGCCAGCAGCGGCGGGGATAGCCGGGACAAAAAGCCTGAAGCTTTCTTT
>TRBJ1-2|TRBV5-1|TRBD1|once
CASSWEQGANYGYTF
TGCGCCAGCAGCTGGGAACAGGGGGCCAACTATGGCTACACCTTC
>TRBJ2-3|TRBV20-1|-|-
CSARYLDTQYF
TGCAGTGCTAGGTACTTAGATACGCAGTATTTT
>TRBJ2-7|TRBV15|-|-
CATSPEGGYEQNF
TGTGCCACCAGTCCCGAGGGGGGCTACGAGCAGAACTTC
>TRBJ2-1|TRBV11-2|-|-
CASSLLGVAEQFF
TGTGCCAGCAGCTTACTAGGTGTTGCTGAGCAGTTCTTC
>TRBJ1-2|TRBV7-9|-|-
CASSQAWAGGYTF
TGTGCCAGCAGCCAAGCGTGGGCAGGTGGCTACACTTTC
>TRBJ2-3|TRBV7-9|-|-
CASSLAGSYGDNEYF
TGTGCCAGCAGCTTAGCGGGTAGCTACGGAGACAACGAGTATTTT
>TRBJ2-1|TRBV7-9|TRBD2|-
CASSFQRGGGTQEQFF
TGTGCCAGCAGCTTTCAAAGAGGCGGGGGGACCCAGGAGCAGTTCTTC
>TRBJ1-2|TRBV2|TRBD1|-
CASSSGTDAHTF
TGTGCCAGCAGTTCCGGGACAGATGCGCACACTTTT
>TRBJ1-1|TRBV7-8|-|-
CASSLGVNPHSDHFF
TGTGCCAGCAGCTTAGGTGTAAACCCCCATAGCGATCATTTCTTT
>TRBJ2-7|TRBV7-9|-|-
CASSLGAESSYEQYF
TGTGCCAGCAGCTTAGGCGCTGAGAGCTCCTACGAGCAGTACTTC
>TRBJ2-5|TRBV7-7|-|few
CASSLGSQETQYF
TGTGCTAGCAGCTTGGGGAGCCAAGAGACCCAGTACTTC
>TRBJ2-3|TRBV9|TRBD1|-
CASRVGGKETYFF
TGTGCCAGCAGGGTAGGGGGCAAAGAGACGTATTTTTTT
>TRBJ2-7|TRBV9|TRBD1|-
CASGTGGEKLSFF
TGTGCCAGCGGGACAGGGGGTGAAAAACTGTCTTTTTTC
>TRBJ2-3|TRBV9|-|once
CASSAGVSGNQPQYF
TGTGCCAGCAGCGCAGGGGTCTCGGGAAATCAGCCCCAGTATTTT
>TRBJ2-5|TRBV7-8|-|-
CASSSGRSEESDEF
TGTGCCAGCAGCAGTGGAAGAAGCGAAGAGAGCGATGAGTTC
>TRBJ1-1|TRBV24-1|-|-
CATSGVGGGITEAFF
TGTGCCACCAGTGGGGTGGGAGGGGGGATCACTGAAGCTTTCTTT
>TRBJ2-7|TRBV7-9|-|-
CASSGGARLGEQHF
TGTGCCAGCAGCGGGGGGGCGCGCCTAGGGGAGCAGCACTTT
>TRBJ2-3|TRBV5-1|-|-
CASGLGEGDAQYF
TGCGCCAGCGGCTTGGGCGAGGGAGATGCGCAGTATTTT
>TRBJ2-3|TRBV7-9|TRBD2|-
CASSPTSGGLNQYYF
TGTGCCAGCAGTCCGACTAGCGGGGGGCTCAATCAGTACTATTTT
>TRBJ1-1|TRBV20-1|TRBD1|-
CSASKGAWTEAFF
TGCAGTGCTAGTAAGGGGGCGTGGACTGAAGCTTTCTTT
>TRBJ2-1|TRBV9|-|-
CASSESGAGAGNKQFF
TGTGCCAGCAGCGAGTCGGGGGCAGGGGCTGGAAACAAGCAGTTCTTC
>TRBJ2-5|TRBV15|-|-
CATSRGASQEDQYF
TGTGCCACCAGCAGGGGCGCCAGCCAAGAGGACCAGTACTTC
>TRBJ1-6|TRBV9|-|-
CASSLGGRGYNTPLHF
TGTGCCAGCAGCTTGGGGGGACGGGGCTATAATACGCCCCTCCACTTT
>TRBJ2-5|TRBV7-9|-|-
CASSSDREQGTQEF
TGTGCCAGCAGCAGTGACAGAGAGCAGGGGACCCAGGAGTTC
>TRBJ1-2|TRBV29-1|-|few
CSVEDGRGSGYTF
TGCAGCGTTGAAGATGGGAGGGGAAGTGGCTACACCTTC
>TRBJ1-6|TRBV4-2|-|-
CASSQVSSGRGSPLHF
TGTGCCAGCAGCCAAGTGAGTTCGGGGAGAGGGTCACCCCTCCACTTT